The sequence of this TCR beta chain was determined in a study of graft-versus-host responses after intestinal transplantation. Study-wide results and caveats: Early post-transplant falls in HvG clones accompanied the peak levels of circulating GvH clones. Recipient marrow held GvH clones, some first seen in ileum or blood.

Here immunoSEQ multiplex PCR was the method, and the copy in TCRdb shows in-frame clones only, minus some. Among more than 70,000 clones listed, 75% to 90% were seen once. On this clone: The antigen is unknown.

The CDR3 length is 16 residues. From germline, CDR1 is SGDLS and CDR2 YYNGEE. Trimming removed 2 bases at V and 2 bases at J, with 17 bases between. The source is a human donor who received an intestinal transplant. The input for sequencing was unstimulated CD4+ T cells sorted from spleen or lymph node cells, taken before intestinal transplant. The genes are TRBV9 and TRBJ2-7; D gene uncertain. The CDR3 bases are TGTGCCAGCAGCGTCACCCTCACTGCCCCAACCTACGAGCAGTACTTC. Its protein is CASSVTLTAPTYEQYF. Using reference TRBV9 and TRBJ2-7 for the parts outside the CDR3, the full variable domain is DSGVTQTPKHLITATGQRVTLRCSPRSGDLSVYWYQQSLDQGLQFLIQYYNGEERAKGNILERFSAQQFPDLHSELNLSSLELGDSALYFCASSVTLTAPTYEQYFGPGTRLTVT.